Each of the 23 T cell receptor beta chains below was sequenced from the same sample in a study of cytomegalovirus exposure and HLA in healthy donors. PCR amplification relied on 60 Vbeta primers (plus 13 Jbeta primers). Using immunoSEQ multiplex PCR, the repertoire was profiled, and TCRdb retains in-frame clones only, with some absent. The sample yields about 160,000 clones, 80% to 90% seen once. Sequenced: PBMCs. The receptors derive from a man between 18 and 29 years old in good health and CMV-seropositive.

The genes are TRBV19 and TRBJ1-5; 8 bases are a match to TRBD1. The J segment lost 11 bases and the V segment lost 3 bases, leaving 9 bases of the junction unmatched. The CDR3 loop spans 14 amino acids. Germline lookup yields CDR1 LNHDA and CDR2 SQIVND (reference sequence). CDR3 sequence reads: CASSMRQGPRAQHF. CDR3 DNA sequence: TGTGCCAGTAGTATGAGACAGGGGCCCAGGGCCCAGCATTTT.

This sequence joins TRBV2 and TRBJ2-7, with D unresolved. CDR1 is SNHLY and CDR2 is FYNNEI in the germline V gene. V gave up 6 bases and J gave up 2 bases, with 17 bases separating them. The CDR3 is 15 residues long. The CDR3 nucleotides are TGTGCCAGCAGCCCGGGTTGGTTAGAAACCTACGAGCAGTACTTC. Translation gives CASSPGWLETYEQYF.

Only a few counts were recorded for this clone. This rearrangement joins TRBV6-5 to TRBJ2-5, with TRBD2 identical over 9 bases. The junction had 4 bases not matched to a gene; V was cut back by 0 bases and J by 5 bases. The germline V gene has CDR1 MNHEY and CDR2 SVGAGI. The CDR3 has 15 amino acids. The CDR3 DNA is TGTGCCAGCAGTTACTCGAGGCGGGGGGGGGAGACCCAGTACTTC. Its protein product is CASSYSRRGGETQYF.

The chain couples TRBV5-6 to TRBJ1-4; TRBD1 aligns across 10 bases. Germline V CDR1 and CDR2: SGHDT, YYEEEE. Trimming at V came to 2 bases and at J to 1 base, leaving 5 bases not matched to a gene. The CDR3 has 17 residues. The CDR3 region has the DNA TGTGCCAGCAGCTTTGGGACAGGGGAAGGAACTAATGAAAAACTGTTTTTT. It yields the protein CASSFGTGEGTNEKLFF.

This clone was recorded once. The chain has TRBV5-1 and TRBJ2-3; no definite D call. CDR3 length equals 14 residues. In germline, CDR1 is SGHRS, CDR2 YFSETQ. The ends were cut back, 1 base at V and 1 base at J, with 7 bases in the middle. The CDR3 nucleotides read TGCGCCAGCAGCTTGAATCCGGGCACAGATACGCAGTATTTT. It yields the protein CASSLNPGTDTQYF.

J is TRBJ1-2 and V is TRBV5-1; the D is unclear. Germline CDR1 is SGHRS and CDR2 is YFSETQ. V dropped 0 bases and J dropped 8 bases, with 14 bases sitting between them. The CDR3 consists of 14 residues. CDR3 nucleotides: TGCGCCAGCAGCTTGGGTGAGGGTGTCGTCGGCTACACCTTC. As protein: CASSLGEGVVGYTF.

The J gene is TRBJ1-1, the V gene TRBV13, with a possible D match to TRBD1 (6 bases). The germline V gene has CDR1 PRHDT and CDR2 FYEKMQ (reference sequence). V was cut by 5 bases and J by 6 bases, with 22 bases left in between. The length of the CDR3 is 16 residues. For the CDR3, the DNA is TGTGCCAGCAGCCCACCGCCAGGGGATGCCTGGGCTGAAGCTTTCTTT. Its translation: CASSPPPGDAWAEAFF.

The rearrangement joins TRBV11-1 to TRBJ1-3; TRBD1 agrees at 7 bases. This CDR3 is built from 16 residues. V dropped 5 bases and J dropped 8; count of bases not matched to a gene: 15. The germline V gene has CDR1 SGHAT and CDR2 FQDESV (reference sequence). The CDR3 here is CASSLTRDSRGDTIYF. Written as DNA, the CDR3 is TGTGCCAGCAGCCTTACCCGGGACAGCAGAGGGGACACCATATATTTT.

This chain uses TRBV4-3 with TRBJ2-3, with TRBD1 as a possible D gene (6 bases). There are 17 residues in the CDR3. V gave up 0 bases and J gave up 2 bases, with 15 bases separating them. Germline V gene lookup returns CDR1 LGHNA and CDR2 YSLEER. DNA for the CDR3: TGCGCCAGCAGCCAAGAACGTTTCGACAGGTTCACAGATACGCAGTATTTT. It yields the protein CASSQERFDRFTDTQYF.

The rearrangement uses TRBV19 and TRBJ1-6; D is unclear. Per germline, CDR1 LNHDA and CDR2 SQIVND (reference sequence). CDR3 length: 13 residues. V gave up 0 bases and J gave up 10 bases, with 7 bases separating them. CDR3 protein: CASSIDRESPLHF. The DNA of the CDR3 is TGTGCCAGTAGTATAGATCGGGAATCACCCCTCCACTTT.

This clone was seen more than once but under ten times. The chain is built from TRBV5-1 and TRBJ2-7, with D uncertain. The CDR3 has 14 residues. Germline loops: CDR1 SGHRS, CDR2 YFSETQ. V gave up 0 bases and J gave up 5 bases, with 12 bases separating them. The chain's CDR3 is CASSLVALEDEQYF. The CDR3 nucleotides are TGCGCCAGCAGCTTGGTAGCTCTGGAAGACGAGCAGTACTTC.

The rearrangement joins TRBV7-9 to TRBJ2-3; maybe TRBD1 (5 bases). The V gene's germline CDR1 is SEHNR and CDR2 FQNEAQ (reference sequence). Trimming left V 1 base short and J 4 bases short, with 9 bases between. CDR3 length equals 14 residues. The CDR3 DNA reads as TGTGCCAGCAGCTTAGGCAGGGTACCAGATACGCAGTATTTT. Translated, it gives CASSLGRVPDTQYF.

This clone was recorded a few times. The chain links TRBV6-5 to TRBJ1-1, with D maybe TRBD1 (6 bases). V lost 8 bases and J 3 bases, leaving 19 bases between the germline ends. The CDR3 is 15 residues long. Germline values: CDR1 MNHEY, CDR2 SVGAGI. DNA of the CDR3: TGTGCCAGCTTCGGATCAAGCAGGGGATACACTGAAGCTTTCTTT. Its protein is CASFGSSRGYTEAFF.

The chain recombines TRBV6-4 with TRBJ1-3; no firm D call. V was trimmed by 2 bases and J by 0 bases, leaving 11 bases between them. Germline V lookup: CDR1 MRHNA, CDR2 SNTAGT. This CDR3 comprises 16 residues. The CDR3 loop is CASSDRPGISGNTIYF. CDR3 in DNA: TGTGCCAGCAGTGACCGGCCAGGAATCTCTGGAAACACCATATATTTT.

The count of this clone is one. V usage is TRBV4-2 and J usage is TRBJ1-4; D is possibly TRBD1 (5 bases). The CDR3 loop spans 14 amino acids. Deletions cut 0 bases from V and 7 bases from J, with 9 bases between. Germline CDR1 reads LGHNA; CDR2 reads YNFKEQ. The CDR3 nucleotides read TGTGCCAGCAGCCAAGAGGCAGGGATTGAAAAACTGTTTTTT. Protein product: CASSQEAGIEKLFF.

The chain couples TRBV6-4 to TRBJ2-1; 9 bases match TRBD1. Germline V lookup: CDR1 MRHNA, CDR2 SNTAGT. Trimming removed 6 bases from V and 8 bases from J; junction bases left unmatched: 5. The CDR3 has 13 amino acids. The CDR3 loop is CASSRDRADEQFF. CDR3 bases: TGTGCCAGCAGCCGGGACAGGGCTGATGAGCAGTTCTTC.

The gene calls are TRBV6-5 and TRBJ1-2; TRBD1 agrees at 7 bases. Germline V gene sequence: CDR1 MNHEY, CDR2 SVGAGI. CDR3 length: 13 residues. The V and J ends lost 9 bases and 3 bases, in that order; junction bases with no gene match: 7. The CDR3 sequence is CASTGTDDYGYTF. The CDR3 DNA sequence: TGTGCCAGTACCGGGACAGACGACTATGGCTACACCTTC.

The genes are TRBV5-6 and TRBJ1-4; unclear D gene. The germline V and J ends were trimmed by 4 bases and 7 bases, with 8 bases remaining between them. This CDR3 spans 12 amino acids. Germline values: CDR1 SGHDT, CDR2 YYEEEE. CDR3 residues: CASSVNSEKLFF. The DNA of the CDR3 is TGTGCCAGCAGCGTTAATAGTGAAAAACTGTTTTTT.

The chain has TRBV6-1 and TRBJ2-1, with D possibly TRBD1 on 5 matching bases. The CDR3 has 14 residues. V gave up 7 bases and J gave up 0 bases, with 10 bases separating them. The germline CDR1 and CDR2 sequences are MNHNS and SASEGT. The DNA of the CDR3 is TGTGCCAGCACACAGGATCCCTCCTACAATGAGCAGTTCTTC. Protein sequence: CASTQDPSYNEQFF.

CDR3 region: CASSEREAATEAFF. The DNA for the CDR3 is TGTGCCAGCAGTGAAAGGGAAGCGGCCACTGAAGCTTTCTTT. This chain joins TRBV6-1 and TRBJ1-1; no firm D call. This CDR3 contains 14 residues. CDR1 is MNHNS and CDR2 is SASEGT in the germline V gene. Trimming removed 2 bases at V and 4 bases at J, with 11 bases between.

The chain couples TRBV19 to TRBJ2-6; the D gene is possibly TRBD1 (6 bases). CDR3 size: 17 residues. In germline, CDR1 is LNHDA, CDR2 SQIVND (reference sequence). The V and J ends lost 1 base and 0 bases respectively, with 10 bases between them. The CDR3 region is CASSIGGHFSGANVLTF. DNA of the CDR3: TGTGCCAGTAGTATAGGGGGACACTTCTCTGGGGCCAACGTCCTGACTTTC.

The chain links TRBV6-5 to TRBJ2-3; D possibly corresponds to TRBD2 (6 bases). Between the trimmed V and J ends, which lost 9 bases and 3 bases, there was a span of 19 bases. The CDR3 runs 15 residues. Germline CDR1 is MNHEY and CDR2 is SVGAGI. The CDR3 protein is CASTRRVSGTDTQYF. DNA of the CDR3: TGTGCCAGTACCCGTCGGGTTAGCGGAACAGATACGCAGTATTTT.

DNA of the CDR3: TGTGCCATCAGGGAACAGGGGACGGGTCAAGAGACCCAGTACTTC. Translating it yields CAIREQGTGQETQYF. The rearrangement joins TRBV10-3 to TRBJ2-5; 7 bases agree with TRBD1. V dropped 6 bases and J dropped 2; count of bases not matched to a gene: 9. The CDR3 extends over 15 amino acids. Germline values: CDR1 ENHRY, CDR2 SYGVKD.